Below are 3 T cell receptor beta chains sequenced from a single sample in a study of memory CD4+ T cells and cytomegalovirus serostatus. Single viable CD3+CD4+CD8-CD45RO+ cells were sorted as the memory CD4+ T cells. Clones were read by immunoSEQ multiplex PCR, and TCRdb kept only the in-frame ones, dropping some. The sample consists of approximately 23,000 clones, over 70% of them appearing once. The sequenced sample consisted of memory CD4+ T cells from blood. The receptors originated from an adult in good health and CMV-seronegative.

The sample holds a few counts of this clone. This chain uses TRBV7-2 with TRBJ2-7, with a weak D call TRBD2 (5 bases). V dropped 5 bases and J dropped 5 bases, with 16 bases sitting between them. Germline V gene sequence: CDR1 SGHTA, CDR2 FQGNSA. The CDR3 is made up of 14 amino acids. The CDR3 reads CASSLDTVRDEQYF. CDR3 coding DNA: TGTGCCAGCAGCCTCGACACCGTGCGGGACGAGCAGTACTTC.

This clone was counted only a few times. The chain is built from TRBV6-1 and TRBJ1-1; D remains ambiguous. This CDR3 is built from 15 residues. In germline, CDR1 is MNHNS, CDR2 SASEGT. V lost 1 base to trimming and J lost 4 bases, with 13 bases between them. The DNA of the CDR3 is TGTGCCAGCAGTGAAGGGCACTTCCGTTCCACTGAAGCTTTCTTT. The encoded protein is CASSEGHFRSTEAFF.

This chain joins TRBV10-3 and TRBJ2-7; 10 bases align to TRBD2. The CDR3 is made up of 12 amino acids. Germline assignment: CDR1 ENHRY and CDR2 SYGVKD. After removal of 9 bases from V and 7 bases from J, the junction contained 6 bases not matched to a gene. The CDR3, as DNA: TGTGCCATAGCGGGAGGGCCTAGAGAGCAGTACTTC. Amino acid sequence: CAIAGGPREQYF.